A selection of T cell receptor beta chains follows, all from one sample in a study of T cells in Graves' hyperthyroidism and ophthalmopathy. A single record per CDR3 protein comes from TCRdb applying MiXCR to the multiplex PCR reads. The sample has fewer than 900,000 distinct CDR3 sequences; about 17% are singletons. The sequenced material came from blood. These receptors were taken from a man aged 18 to 30 with Graves' hyperthyroidism. CDR3s include the opening cysteine and the closing phenylalanine or tryptophan. The order of the fields is D gene, J gene, clone size, V gene, CDR3 protein, CDR3 DNA. A D gene is named only where the DNA matches it firmly. Not every row has a clone size; where given, it reads once, few, many or a size class.

>-|TRBJ2-5|many|TRBV28
CASSLWVRQETQYF
TGTGCCAGCAGTTTATGGGTACGTCAAGAGACCCAGTACTTC
>TRBD1|TRBJ1-4|many|TRBV28
CASSLTGQGRTEKLFF
TGTGCCAGCAGTTTGACGGGACAGGGTAGGACGGAAAAACTGTTTTTT
>-|TRBJ2-5|few|TRBV20-1
CSARDPRRRTARQETQYF
TGCAGTGCTAGAGATCCCCGAAGAAGGACGGCCCGGCAAGAGACCCAGTACTTC
>-|TRBJ2-1|-|TRBV4-1
CASSQGPQSSYNEQFF
TGCGCCAGCAGCCAAGGTCCGCAAAGCTCCTACAATGAGCAGTTCTTC
>-|TRBJ2-7|many|TRBV12-3/TRBV12-4
CASSLMSEQYF
TGTGCCAGCAGTTTAATGTCCGAGCAGTACTTC
>-|TRBJ2-5|few|TRBV7-3
CASSRVVGETQYF
TGTGCCAGCAGCCGGGTTGTCGGAGAGACCCAGTACTTC
>-|TRBJ1-6|many|TRBV28
CASRPQGYNSPLHF
TGTGCCAGCCGCCCCCAGGGCTATAATTCACCCCTCCACTTT
>-|TRBJ2-2|-|TRBV5-1
CASKPGTPYTGELFF
TGCGCCAGCAAGCCAGGGACTCCATACACCGGGGAGCTGTTTTTT
>-|TRBJ2-2|few|TRBV7-2
CASSLVDGVGELFF
TGTGCCAGCAGCTTAGTCGACGGGGTCGGGGAGCTGTTTTTT
>-|TRBJ2-7|many|TRBV30
CAWSKGLDFGEQYF
TGTGCCTGGAGTAAGGGTTTGGACTTCGGCGAGCAGTACTTC
>TRBD2|TRBJ2-1|few|TRBV11-2
CASSELGGSGYNEQFF
TGTGCCAGCAGCGAACTCGGGGGGAGTGGGTACAATGAGCAGTTCTTC
>-|TRBJ2-5|-|TRBV5-1
CASRRTERETQYF
TGCGCCAGCAGGAGAACGGAGCGGGAGACCCAGTACTTC
>TRBD1|TRBJ2-7|many|TRBV11-3
CASSLPTGGGEQYF
TGTGCCAGCAGCTTACCCACAGGGGGCGGCGAGCAGTACTTC
>-|TRBJ2-7|few|TRBV20-1
CSARGPGDYEQYF
TGCAGTGCTAGGGGACCGGGAGACTACGAGCAGTACTTC